This T cell receptor (beta chain) was sequenced during a study of tumor-infiltrating lymphocytes in primary liver carcinoma. Study overall: Surgeons treated the primary liver carcinoma of the patients by surgical resection. Tumors were stage T1-T3 N0M0, roughly 4.2 to 11 cm across. Regarding the study as a whole: Samples, which were bulk and unsorted, did not allow CD4+ and CD8+ repertoires to be compared. Overlap in tumor-adjacent and tumor-blood pairs fell below that of tumor region pairs.

This clonotype has at least ten counts. Its antigen is currently unknown. Synthesis of TCR beta cDNA was carried out from 500 ng total RNA with a constant-region primer. It was through three nested multiplex PCR rounds of slightly modified ARM-PCR that TCR beta libraries arose. Both of the initial two PCR rounds ran for around 9 cycles and employed TRBV1-TRBV30 forward primers alongside a C-beta reverse primer. TCRdb processed the multiplex PCR reads anew with MiXCR; each CDR3 protein has one entry. The repertoire holds about 320,000 distinct CDR3 sequences, with less than 75% as singletons. Unsorted whole blood supplied the blood RNA, and germline DNA was isolated too. CDR1 is SQVTM and CDR2 is ANQGSEA in the germline V gene. The CDR3 spans 11 residues. V gave up 3 bases and J gave up 5 bases, with 8 bases separating them.

This receptor was taken from a man aged 40-49 years with primary liver carcinoma and hepatitis B virus infection. The J gene is TRBJ2-7, the V gene TRBV29-1; D remains unclear. The sample comprised peripheral blood. The CDR3 bases are TGCAGCGTTGAGAATGGGGACGAGCAGTACTTC. Its translation is CSVENGDEQYF.